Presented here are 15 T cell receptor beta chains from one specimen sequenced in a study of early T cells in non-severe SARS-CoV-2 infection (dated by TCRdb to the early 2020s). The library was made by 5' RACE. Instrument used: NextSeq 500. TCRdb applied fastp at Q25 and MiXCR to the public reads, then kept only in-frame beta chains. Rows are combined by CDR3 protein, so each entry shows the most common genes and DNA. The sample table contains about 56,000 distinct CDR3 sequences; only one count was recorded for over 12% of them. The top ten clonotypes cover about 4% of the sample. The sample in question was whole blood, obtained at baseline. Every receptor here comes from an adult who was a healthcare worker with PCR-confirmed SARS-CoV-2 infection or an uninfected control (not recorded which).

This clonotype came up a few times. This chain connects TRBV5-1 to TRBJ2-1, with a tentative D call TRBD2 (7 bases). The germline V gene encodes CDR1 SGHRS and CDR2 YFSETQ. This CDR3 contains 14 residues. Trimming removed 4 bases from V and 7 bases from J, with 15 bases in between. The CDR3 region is CASSTGGPPNEQFF. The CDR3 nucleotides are TGCGCCAGCAGCACGGGGGGCCCCCCTAATGAGCAGTTCTTC. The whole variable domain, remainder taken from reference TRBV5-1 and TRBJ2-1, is KAGVTQTPRYLIKTRGQQVTLSCSPISGHRSVSWYQQTPGQGLQFLFEYFSETQRNKGNFPGRFSGRQFSNSRSEMNVSTLELGDSALYLCASSTGGPPNEQFFGPGTRLTVL.

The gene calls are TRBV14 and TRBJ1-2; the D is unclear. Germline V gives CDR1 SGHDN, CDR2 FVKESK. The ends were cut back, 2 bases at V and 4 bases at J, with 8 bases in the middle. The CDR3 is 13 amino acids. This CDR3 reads CASSQSGIYGYTF. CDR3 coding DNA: TGTGCCAGCAGCCAATCCGGGATCTATGGCTACACCTTC. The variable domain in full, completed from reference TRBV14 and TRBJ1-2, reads EAGVTQFPSHSVIEKGQTVTLRCDPISGHDNLYWYRRVMGKEIKFLLHFVKESKQDESGMPNNRFLAERTGGTYSTLKVQPAELEDSGVYFCASSQSGIYGYTFGSGTRLTVV.

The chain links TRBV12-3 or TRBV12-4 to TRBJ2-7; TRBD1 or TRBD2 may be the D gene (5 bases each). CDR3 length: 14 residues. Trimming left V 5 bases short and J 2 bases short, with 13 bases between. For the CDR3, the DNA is TGTGCCAGCAGTCTCGGGACCAGTACCTACGAGCAGTACTTC. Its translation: CASSLGTSTYEQYF.

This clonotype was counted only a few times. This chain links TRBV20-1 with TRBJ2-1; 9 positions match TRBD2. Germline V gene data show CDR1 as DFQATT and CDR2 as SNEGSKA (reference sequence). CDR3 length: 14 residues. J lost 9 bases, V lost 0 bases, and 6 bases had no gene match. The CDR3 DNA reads TGCAGTGCTAGAGAACCGGGACTAGCAACTGAGCAGTTCTTC. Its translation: CSAREPGLATEQFF.

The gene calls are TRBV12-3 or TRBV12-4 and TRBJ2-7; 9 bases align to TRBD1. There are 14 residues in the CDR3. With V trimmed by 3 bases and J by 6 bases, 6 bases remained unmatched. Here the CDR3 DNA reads TGTGCCAGCAGTTTGGGGACAGGGAAGGGCGAGCAGTACTTC. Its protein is CASSLGTGKGEQYF.

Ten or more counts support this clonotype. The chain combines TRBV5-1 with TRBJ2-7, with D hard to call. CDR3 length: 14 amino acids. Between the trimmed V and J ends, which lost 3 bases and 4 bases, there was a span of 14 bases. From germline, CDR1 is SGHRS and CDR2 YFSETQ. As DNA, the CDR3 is TGCGCCAGCAGCTCTGGTTTGACCACGTACGAGCAGTACTTC. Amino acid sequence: CASSSGLTTYEQYF. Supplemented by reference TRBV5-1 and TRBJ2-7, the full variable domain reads KAGVTQTPRYLIKTRGQQVTLSCSPISGHRSVSWYQQTPGQGLQFLFEYFSETQRNKGNFPGRFSGRQFSNSRSEMNVSTLELGDSALYLCASSSGLTTYEQYFGPGTRLTVT.

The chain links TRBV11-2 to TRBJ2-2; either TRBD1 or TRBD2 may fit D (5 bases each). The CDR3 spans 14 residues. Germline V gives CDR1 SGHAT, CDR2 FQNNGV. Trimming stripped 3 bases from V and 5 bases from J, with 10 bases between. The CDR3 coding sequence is TGTGCCAGCAGCTTCGAGGGACCGACCGGGGAGCTGTTTTTT. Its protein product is CASSFEGPTGELFF.

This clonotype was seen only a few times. The DNA for the CDR3 is TGCAGCGTTGAAGGCGATGGAGCCTCGTACGAGCAGTACTTC. Translation: CSVEGDGASYEQYF. The chain links TRBV29-1 to TRBJ2-7; D uncertain. The CDR3 is 14 amino acids. The V and J ends lost 1 base and 4 bases respectively, with 14 bases between them. CDR1 and CDR2 (germline): SQVTM, ANQGSEA.

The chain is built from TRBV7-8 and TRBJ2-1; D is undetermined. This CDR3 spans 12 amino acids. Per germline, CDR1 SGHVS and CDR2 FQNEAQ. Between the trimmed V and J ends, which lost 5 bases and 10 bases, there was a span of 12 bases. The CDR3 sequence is CASSPFGREQFF. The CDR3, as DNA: TGTGCCAGCAGCCCTTTTGGCCGGGAGCAGTTCTTC.

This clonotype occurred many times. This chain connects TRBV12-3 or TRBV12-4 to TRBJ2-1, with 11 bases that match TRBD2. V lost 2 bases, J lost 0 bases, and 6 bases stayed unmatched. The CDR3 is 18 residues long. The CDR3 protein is CASSLSLAGGSSYNEQFF. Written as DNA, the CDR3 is TGTGCCAGCAGTTTATCGCTAGCGGGGGGAAGCTCCTACAATGAGCAGTTCTTC.

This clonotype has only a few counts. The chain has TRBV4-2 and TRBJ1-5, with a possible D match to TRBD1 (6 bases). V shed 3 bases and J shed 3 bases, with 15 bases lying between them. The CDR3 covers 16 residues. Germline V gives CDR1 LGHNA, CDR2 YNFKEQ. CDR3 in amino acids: CASSQQRQDHNQPQHF. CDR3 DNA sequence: TGTGCCAGCAGCCAGCAAAGACAGGATCACAATCAGCCCCAGCATTTT.

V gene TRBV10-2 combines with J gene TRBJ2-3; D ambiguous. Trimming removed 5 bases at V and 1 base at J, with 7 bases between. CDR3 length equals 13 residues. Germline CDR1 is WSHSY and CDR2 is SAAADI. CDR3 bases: TGCGCCAGCAGTTATACTGGCACAGATACGCAGTATTTT. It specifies CASSYTGTDTQYF.

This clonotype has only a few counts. The CDR3 spells CASSRSDQETQYF. CDR3 nucleotides: TGTGCCAGCAGTAGGTCGGACCAAGAGACCCAGTACTTC. V is TRBV12-3 or TRBV12-4 and J is TRBJ2-5, with no clear D. This CDR3 has 13 amino acids. V shed 5 bases and J shed 0 bases, with 7 bases lying between them.

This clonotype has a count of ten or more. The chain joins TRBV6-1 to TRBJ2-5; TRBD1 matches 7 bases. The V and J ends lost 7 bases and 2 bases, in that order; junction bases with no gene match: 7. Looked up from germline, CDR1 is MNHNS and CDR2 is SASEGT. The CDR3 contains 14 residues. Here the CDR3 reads CASNSGQLQETQYF. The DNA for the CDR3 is TGTGCCAGCAACTCGGGACAGCTTCAAGAGACCCAGTACTTC.

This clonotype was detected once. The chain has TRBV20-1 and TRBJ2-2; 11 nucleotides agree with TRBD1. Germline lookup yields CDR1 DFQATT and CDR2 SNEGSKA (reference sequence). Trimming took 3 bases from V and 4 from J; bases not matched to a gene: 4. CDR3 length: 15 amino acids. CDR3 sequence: CSASSGQGVTGELFF. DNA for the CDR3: TGCAGTGCTAGCTCGGGACAGGGGGTCACCGGGGAGCTGTTTTTT.